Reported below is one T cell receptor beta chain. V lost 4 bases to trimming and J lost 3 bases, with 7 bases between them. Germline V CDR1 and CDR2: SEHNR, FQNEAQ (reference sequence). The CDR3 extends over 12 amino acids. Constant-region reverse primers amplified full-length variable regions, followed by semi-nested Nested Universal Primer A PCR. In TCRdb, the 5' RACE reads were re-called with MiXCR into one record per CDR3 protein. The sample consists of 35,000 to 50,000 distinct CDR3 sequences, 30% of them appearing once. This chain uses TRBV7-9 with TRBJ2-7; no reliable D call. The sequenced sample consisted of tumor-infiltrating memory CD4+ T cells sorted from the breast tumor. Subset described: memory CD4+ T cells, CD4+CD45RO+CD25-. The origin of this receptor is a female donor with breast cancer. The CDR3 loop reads CASSSNRYEQYF. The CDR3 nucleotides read TGTGCCAGCAGCTCGAACCGCTACGAGCAGTACTTC.